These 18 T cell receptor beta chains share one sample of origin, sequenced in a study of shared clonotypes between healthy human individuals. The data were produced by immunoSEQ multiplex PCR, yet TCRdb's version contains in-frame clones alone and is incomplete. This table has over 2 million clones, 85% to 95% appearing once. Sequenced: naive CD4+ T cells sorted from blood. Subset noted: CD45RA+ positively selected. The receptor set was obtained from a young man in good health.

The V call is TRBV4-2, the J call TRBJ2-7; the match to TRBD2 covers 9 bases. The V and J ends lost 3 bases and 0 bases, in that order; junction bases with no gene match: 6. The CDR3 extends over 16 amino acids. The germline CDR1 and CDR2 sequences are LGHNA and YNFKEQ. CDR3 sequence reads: CASSQESGGPSYEQYF. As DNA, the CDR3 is TGTGCCAGCAGCCAGGAGAGCGGGGGGCCCTCCTACGAGCAGTACTTC.

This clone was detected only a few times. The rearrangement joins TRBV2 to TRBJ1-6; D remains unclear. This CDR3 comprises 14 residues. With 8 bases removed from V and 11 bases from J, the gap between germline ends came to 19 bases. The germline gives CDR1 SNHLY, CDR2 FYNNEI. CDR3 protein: CASRGPGGSTPLHF. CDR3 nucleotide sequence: TGTGCCAGCCGTGGGCCGGGAGGATCGACACCCCTCCACTTT.

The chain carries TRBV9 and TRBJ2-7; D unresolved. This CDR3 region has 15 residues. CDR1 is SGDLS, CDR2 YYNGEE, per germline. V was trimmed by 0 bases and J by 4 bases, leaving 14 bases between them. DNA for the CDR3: TGTGCCAGCAGCGTAGCCACTTCGCCCAAGTACGAGCAGTACTTC. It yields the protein CASSVATSPKYEQYF.

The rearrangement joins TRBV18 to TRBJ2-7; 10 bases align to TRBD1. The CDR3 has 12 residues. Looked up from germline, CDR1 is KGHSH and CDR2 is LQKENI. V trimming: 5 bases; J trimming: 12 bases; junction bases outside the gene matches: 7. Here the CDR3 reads CASSSGQGKAYF. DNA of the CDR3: TGTGCCAGCTCATCGGGACAGGGGAAAGCGTACTTC. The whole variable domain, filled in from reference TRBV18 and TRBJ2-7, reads NAGVMQNPRHLVRRRGQEARLRCSPMKGHSHVYWYRQLPEEGLKFMVYLQKENIIDESGMPKERFSAEFPKEGPSILRIQQVVRGDSAAYFCASSSGQGKAYFGPGTRLTVT.

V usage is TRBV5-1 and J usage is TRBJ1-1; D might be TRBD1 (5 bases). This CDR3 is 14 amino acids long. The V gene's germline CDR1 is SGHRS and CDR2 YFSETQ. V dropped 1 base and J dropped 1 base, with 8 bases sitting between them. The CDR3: CASSLMDTNTEAFF. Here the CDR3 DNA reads TGCGCCAGCAGCTTGATGGACACGAACACTGAAGCTTTCTTT.

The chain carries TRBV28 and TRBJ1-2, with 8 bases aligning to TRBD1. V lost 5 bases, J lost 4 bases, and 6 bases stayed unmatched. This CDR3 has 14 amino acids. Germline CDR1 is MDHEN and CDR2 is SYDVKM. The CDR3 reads CASSADRVVYGYTF. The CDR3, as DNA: TGTGCCAGCAGTGCGGACAGGGTGGTCTATGGCTACACCTTC.

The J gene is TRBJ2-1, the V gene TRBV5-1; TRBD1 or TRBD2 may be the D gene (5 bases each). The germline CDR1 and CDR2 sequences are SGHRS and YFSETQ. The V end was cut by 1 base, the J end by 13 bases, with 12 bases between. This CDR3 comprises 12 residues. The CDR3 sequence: CASSLYRDVQFF. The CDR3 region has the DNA TGCGCCAGCAGCTTGTATAGGGACGTACAGTTCTTC.

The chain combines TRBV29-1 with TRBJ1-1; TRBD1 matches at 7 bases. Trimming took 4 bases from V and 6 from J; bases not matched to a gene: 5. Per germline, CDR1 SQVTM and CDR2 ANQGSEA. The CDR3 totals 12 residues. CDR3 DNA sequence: TGCAGCGTTGGACAGGGAGAGCCTGAAGCTTTCTTT. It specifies CSVGQGEPEAFF.

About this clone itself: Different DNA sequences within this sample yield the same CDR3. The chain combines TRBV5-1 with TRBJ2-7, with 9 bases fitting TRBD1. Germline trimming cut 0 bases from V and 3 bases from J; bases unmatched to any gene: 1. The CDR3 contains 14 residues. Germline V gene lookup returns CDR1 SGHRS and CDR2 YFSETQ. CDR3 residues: CASSLATGGYEQYF. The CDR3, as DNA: TGCGCCAGCAGCTTGGCGACAGGGGGCTACGAGCAGTACTTC.

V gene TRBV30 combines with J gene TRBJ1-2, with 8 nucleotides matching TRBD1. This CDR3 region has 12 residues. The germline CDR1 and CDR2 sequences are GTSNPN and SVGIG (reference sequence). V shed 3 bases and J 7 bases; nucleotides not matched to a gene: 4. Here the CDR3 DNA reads TGTGCCTGGAGCGCAGGGGGCAGTGGCTACACCTTC. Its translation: CAWSAGGSGYTF.

CDR3 nucleotides: TGTGCCAGCAGGGGGAACGAGCAGTACTTC. It specifies CASRGNEQYF. The rearrangement uses TRBV2 and TRBJ2-7; D not certain. The V gene lost 6 bases and the J gene lost 5 bases, with 5 bases spanning the gap. The CDR3 contains 10 residues. Germline values: CDR1 SNHLY, CDR2 FYNNEI.

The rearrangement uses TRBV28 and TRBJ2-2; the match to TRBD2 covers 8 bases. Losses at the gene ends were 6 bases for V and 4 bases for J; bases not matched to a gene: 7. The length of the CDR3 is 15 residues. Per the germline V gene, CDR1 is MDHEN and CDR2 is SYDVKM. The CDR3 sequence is CASRTGGLTTGELFF. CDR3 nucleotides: TGTGCCAGCAGAACGGGGGGGCTAACCACCGGGGAGCTGTTTTTT.

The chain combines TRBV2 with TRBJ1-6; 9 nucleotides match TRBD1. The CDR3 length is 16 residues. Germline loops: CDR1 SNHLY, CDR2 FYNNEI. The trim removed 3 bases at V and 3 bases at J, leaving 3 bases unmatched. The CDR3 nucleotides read TGTGCCAGCAGTGAGGACAGGGGCCGCTATAATTCACCCCTCCACTTT. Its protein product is CASSEDRGRYNSPLHF. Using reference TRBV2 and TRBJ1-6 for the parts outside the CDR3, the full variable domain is EPEVTQTPSHQVTQMGQEVILRCVPISNHLYFYWYRQILGQKVEFLVSFYNNEISEKSEIFDDQFSVERPDGSNFTLKIRSTKLEDSAMYFCASSEDRGRYNSPLHFGNGTRLTVT.

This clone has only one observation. This chain's CDR3 is CASSSPGTLGNIQYF. CDR3 sequence (DNA): TGTGCCAGCAGCTCACCCGGGACACTTGGAAACATTCAGTACTTC. The genes are TRBV9 and TRBJ2-4; TRBD1 is a possible D gene (6 bases). The CDR3 length is 15 residues. Trimming left V 4 bases short and J 6 bases short, with 17 bases between. Germline CDR1 is SGDLS and CDR2 is YYNGEE.

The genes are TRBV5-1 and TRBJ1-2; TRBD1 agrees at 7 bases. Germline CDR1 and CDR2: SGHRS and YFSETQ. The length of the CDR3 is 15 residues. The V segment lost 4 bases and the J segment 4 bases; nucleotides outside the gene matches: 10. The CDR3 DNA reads TGCGCCAGCAGCGTAAGACAGGGATCGGGCTATGGCTACACCTTC. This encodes CASSVRQGSGYGYTF.

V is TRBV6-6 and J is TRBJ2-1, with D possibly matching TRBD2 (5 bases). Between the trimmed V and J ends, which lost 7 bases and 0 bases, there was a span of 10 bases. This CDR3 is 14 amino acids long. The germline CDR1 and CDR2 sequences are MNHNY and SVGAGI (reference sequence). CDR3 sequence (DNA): TGTGCCAGCACAGTGGGGAGCTCCTACAATGAGCAGTTCTTC. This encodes CASTVGSSYNEQFF.

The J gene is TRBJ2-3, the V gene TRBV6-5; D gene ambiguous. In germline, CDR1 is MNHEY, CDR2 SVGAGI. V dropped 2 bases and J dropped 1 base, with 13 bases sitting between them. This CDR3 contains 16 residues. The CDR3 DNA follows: TGTGCCAGCAGTTACAGACTTAGCATACGCACAGATACGCAGTATTTT. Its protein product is CASSYRLSIRTDTQYF.

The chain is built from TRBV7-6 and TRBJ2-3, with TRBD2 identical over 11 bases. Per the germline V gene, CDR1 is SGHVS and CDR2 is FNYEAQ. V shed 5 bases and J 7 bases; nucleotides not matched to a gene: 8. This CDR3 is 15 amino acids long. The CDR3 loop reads CASSHGTSGVNTQYF. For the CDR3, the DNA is TGTGCCAGCAGCCACGGGACTAGCGGAGTGAATACGCAGTATTTT.